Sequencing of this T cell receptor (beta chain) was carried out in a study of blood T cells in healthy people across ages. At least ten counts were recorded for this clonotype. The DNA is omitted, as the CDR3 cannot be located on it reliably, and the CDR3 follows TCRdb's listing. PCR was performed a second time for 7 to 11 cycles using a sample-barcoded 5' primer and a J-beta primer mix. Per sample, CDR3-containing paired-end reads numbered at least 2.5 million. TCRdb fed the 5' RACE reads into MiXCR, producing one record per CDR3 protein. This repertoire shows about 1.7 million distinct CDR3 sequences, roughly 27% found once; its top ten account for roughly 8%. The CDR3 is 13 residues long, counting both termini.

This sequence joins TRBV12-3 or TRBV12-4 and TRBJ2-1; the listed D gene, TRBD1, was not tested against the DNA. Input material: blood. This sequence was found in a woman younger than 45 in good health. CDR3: CASSFGAGLEVFF.